Below, 30 T cell receptor beta chains from the same sample are listed, as sequenced in a study of shared clonotypes between healthy human individuals. The method was immunoSEQ multiplex PCR; TCRdb's version includes in-frame clones alone and lacks a portion of them. The sample has 600,000 or so clones, around 95% seen once. CD45RO-negative, CCR7-positively selected cells formed the naive CD8 fraction, excluding terminally differentiated effector memory CD45RA+ cells. The sequencing input was naive CD8+ T cells sorted from blood. The receptors derive from a woman aged 30 to 39 in good health.

The CDR3, as DNA: TGTGCCACCGTGATACAGGGGCCTCATTTGGGCACTGAAGCTTTCTTT. Its translation is CATVIQGPHLGTEAFF. This rearrangement joins TRBV19 to TRBJ1-1, with 7 bases lining up with TRBD1. The J segment lost 4 bases and the V segment lost 10 bases, leaving 18 bases of the junction unmatched. The CDR3 has 16 amino acids. Per the germline V gene, CDR1 is LNHDA and CDR2 is SQIVND (reference sequence). The full variable domain, rest sourced from reference TRBV19 and TRBJ1-1, is DGGITQSPKYLFRKEGQNVTLSCEQNLNHDAMYWYRQDPGQGLRLIYYSQIVNDFQKGDIAEGYSVSREKKESFPLTVTSAQKNPTAFYLCATVIQGPHLGTEAFFGQGTRLTVV.

V gene TRBV30 combines with J gene TRBJ1-3; D unresolved. Looked up from germline, CDR1 is GTSNPN and CDR2 is SVGIG (reference sequence). The CDR3 has 13 residues. V was cut by 4 bases and J by 11 bases, with 18 bases left in between. The CDR3 is CAWTTDSASPIYF. CDR3 in DNA: TGTGCCTGGACGACCGACTCGGCGTCCCCCATATATTTT.

The V gene is TRBV9, the J gene TRBJ2-1; 7 bases are a match to TRBD2. The V and J ends lost 4 bases and 6 bases, in that order; junction bases with no gene match: 4. This CDR3 region has 13 residues. Germline lookup yields CDR1 SGDLS and CDR2 YYNGEE. In DNA, the CDR3 is TGTGCCAGCAGCCCCTGGGGGGGCAATGAGCAGTTCTTC. Protein: CASSPWGGNEQFF.

The chain uses TRBV28 and TRBJ2-3, with 7 bases matching TRBD2. Germline CDR1 reads MDHEN; CDR2 reads SYDVKM. Losses at the gene ends were 8 bases for V and 8 bases for J; bases not matched to a gene: 13. This CDR3 is built from 14 residues. In nucleotides, the CDR3 is TGTGCCAGCTCCCTCTCGCGGGAGATGGGTACGCAGTATTTT. This encodes CASSLSREMGTQYF.

The J gene is TRBJ2-2, the V gene TRBV23-1, with TRBD1 identical over 8 bases. TRBV23-1 is an ORF; its function is uncertain. V gave up 8 bases and J gave up 2 bases; unmatched junction bases: 13. This CDR3 is built from 17 residues. This chain's CDR3 is CASGQRDRKINTGELFF. Written as DNA, the CDR3 is TGCGCCAGCGGACAACGGGACAGGAAAATTAACACCGGGGAGCTGTTTTTT.

This sequence joins TRBV19 and TRBJ2-7, with D tentatively TRBD2 (6 bases). Trimming removed 1 base from V and 2 bases from J, with 9 bases in between. Germline CDR1 LNHDA, CDR2 SQIVND (reference sequence). The CDR3 contains 14 residues. The chain's CDR3 is CASSIAPGAYEQYF. DNA of the CDR3: TGTGCCAGTAGTATAGCCCCGGGAGCCTACGAGCAGTACTTC. Based on the CDR3 plus reference TRBV19 and TRBJ2-7, the full variable domain is DGGITQSPKYLFRKEGQNVTLSCEQNLNHDAMYWYRQDPGQGLRLIYYSQIVNDFQKGDIAEGYSVSREKKESFPLTVTSAQKNPTAFYLCASSIAPGAYEQYFGPGTRLTVT.

Notes on this clone: Within the sample, other DNA sequences also encode this same CDR3. V is TRBV4-1 and J is TRBJ2-7; a possible D gene is TRBD2 (5 bases). With 0 bases removed from V and 3 bases from J, the gap between germline ends came to 9 bases. Germline V gene data show CDR1 as MGHRA and CDR2 as YSYEKL. The CDR3 length is 14 residues. CDR3 residues: CASSQDEGGYEQYF. In DNA, the CDR3 is TGCGCCAGCAGCCAAGATGAGGGCGGCTACGAGCAGTACTTC.

The chain is built from TRBV7-8 and TRBJ2-7; 12 bases are a match to TRBD2. This CDR3 has 15 amino acids. Trimming at V came to 5 bases and at J to 3 bases, leaving 5 bases not matched to a gene. Looked up from germline, CDR1 is SGHVS and CDR2 is FQNEAQ. The CDR3 DNA reads as TGTGCCAGCAGCGCCGGGGGACTAGCGGGCTACGAGCAGTACTTC. Encoded protein: CASSAGGLAGYEQYF.

This chain connects TRBV9 to TRBJ2-7; D gene uncertain. V was trimmed by 0 bases and J by 2 bases, leaving 9 bases between them. From germline, CDR1 is SGDLS and CDR2 YYNGEE. The CDR3 is 14 amino acids. The CDR3 reads CASSVGADPYEQYF. The CDR3 nucleotides are TGTGCCAGCAGCGTAGGTGCGGACCCCTACGAGCAGTACTTC.

This clone was seen only once. Other DNA sequences of this sample code for an identical CDR3. The CDR3 here is CASSLQVNTEAFF. CDR3 nucleotide sequence: TGTGCCAGCAGTTTACAGGTGAACACTGAAGCTTTCTTT. This chain links TRBV28 with TRBJ1-1; no reliable D call. CDR1 is MDHEN, CDR2 SYDVKM, per germline. Trimming stripped 2 bases from V and 0 bases from J, with 4 bases between. CDR3 size: 13 residues.

This sequence joins TRBV7-8 and TRBJ1-2; D call uncertain. The CDR3 consists of 16 residues. Trimming took off 5 bases at V and 1 base at J, with 17 bases between the two ends. Germline values: CDR1 SGHVS, CDR2 FQNEAQ. As DNA, the CDR3 is TGTGCCAGCAGCCCAACCCGTGGGCGGTATAACTATGGCTACACCTTC. Translating gives CASSPTRGRYNYGYTF.

This clone has a single count. This chain connects TRBV15 to TRBJ2-5; possibly TRBD2 for D (5 bases). The CDR3 extends over 16 amino acids. Per germline, CDR1 LNHNV and CDR2 YYDKDF (reference sequence). The V end lost 0 bases, the J end lost 3 bases, and 14 bases lay between the germline ends. The CDR3 loop is CATSRDRVELEETQYF. The CDR3 bases are TGTGCCACCAGCAGAGATAGGGTAGAACTAGAAGAGACCCAGTACTTC.

The chain carries TRBV2 and TRBJ2-3; 10 positions match TRBD2. CDR3 size: 15 residues. V was clipped by 6 bases and J by 1 base; unmatched bases: 4. Germline V gene data show CDR1 as SNHLY and CDR2 as FYNNEI. CDR3 in DNA: TGTGCCAGCAGAGCCGGGACTAGCGGCACAGATACGCAGTATTTT. It encodes CASRAGTSGTDTQYF.

The V and J genes are TRBV29-1 and TRBJ2-5; 9 bases are a match to TRBD2. The closer fit of TRBJ2-7 to the DNA end suggests the J call may be wrong. The CDR3 is made up of 13 amino acids. Germline V gene sequence: CDR1 SQVTM, CDR2 ANQGSEA. The CDR3 loop is CSVVSGSSYEQYF. The DNA for the CDR3 is TGCAGCGTTGTTAGCGGGAGCTCCTACGAGCAGTACTTC.

This chain uses TRBV27 with TRBJ2-1, with 7 bases fitting TRBD2. The CDR3 loop spans 16 amino acids. In germline, CDR1 is MNHEY, CDR2 SMNVEV (reference sequence). V dropped 7 bases and J dropped 5; count of bases not matched to a gene: 14. The CDR3 nucleotides are TGTGCCAGCACCCATACGACCGGGACTAAAAACAATGAGCAGTTCTTC. Protein sequence: CASTHTTGTKNNEQFF.

V is TRBV28 and J is TRBJ2-7, with no clear D. V shed 3 bases and J shed 5 bases, with 17 bases lying between them. CDR1 is MDHEN and CDR2 is SYDVKM in the germline V gene. The CDR3 spans 15 residues. Here the CDR3 reads CASSFFGPVGHEQYF. The CDR3 coding sequence is TGTGCCAGCAGTTTTTTTGGGCCGGTGGGCCACGAGCAGTACTTC.

This chain connects TRBV28 to TRBJ2-3; 9 nucleotides align to TRBD2. Germline values: CDR1 MDHEN, CDR2 SYDVKM. The CDR3 runs 15 residues. V was clipped by 8 bases and J by 2 bases; unmatched bases: 8. The CDR3 bases are TGTGCCAGCTTCTCTAGCGGGACAGCCACAGATACGCAGTATTTT. It codes for CASFSSGTATDTQYF.

V usage is TRBV27 and J usage is TRBJ2-3; D unclear. The CDR3 has 13 amino acids. In germline, CDR1 is MNHEY, CDR2 SMNVEV (reference sequence). The V end lost 3 bases, the J end lost 2 bases, and 6 bases lay between the germline ends. The CDR3 DNA sequence: TGTGCCAGCAGTTTCTGGACCACAGATACGCAGTATTTT. Its translation is CASSFWTTDTQYF.

The chain has TRBV28 and TRBJ1-5; D is possibly TRBD1 (6 bases). The CDR3 runs 13 residues. Trimming took off 10 bases at V and 1 base at J, with 11 bases between the two ends. Germline V gives CDR1 MDHEN, CDR2 SYDVKM. CDR3 DNA: TGTGCCATAGCAGGGGACAGCAATCAGCCCCAGCATTTT. Translating it yields CAIAGDSNQPQHF.

The genes are TRBV5-4 and TRBJ2-5; D uncertain. Germline lookup yields CDR1 SGHNT and CDR2 YYREEE (reference sequence). This CDR3 has 13 amino acids. Trimming left V 4 bases short and J 3 bases short, with 10 bases between. CDR3 protein: CASSSEAEETQYF. DNA of the CDR3: TGTGCCAGCAGCAGTGAGGCAGAAGAGACCCAGTACTTC.

This chain links TRBV7-9 with TRBJ1-4, with 8 nucleotides matching TRBD1. The germline V gene encodes CDR1 SEHNR and CDR2 FQNEAQ (reference sequence). The CDR3 totals 16 residues. J lost 8 bases, V lost 4 bases, and 12 bases had no gene match. In DNA form, the CDR3 reads TGTGCCAGCAGCTCCCGATCGGACAGGGACTCGGAAAAACTGTTTTTT. Amino acids: CASSSRSDRDSEKLFF.

The V gene is TRBV28, the J gene TRBJ2-3; 10 bases align to TRBD2. Germline V gene sequence: CDR1 MDHEN, CDR2 SYDVKM. Unmatched junction bases numbered 6, after V lost 2 bases and J lost 7 bases. The CDR3 has 15 amino acids. The CDR3 loop is CASSLRLAGANTQYF. CDR3 DNA: TGTGCCAGCAGTTTACGGCTAGCGGGAGCAAATACGCAGTATTTT. Full variable domain (rest looked up from reference TRBV28 and TRBJ2-3): DVKVTQSSRYLVKRTGEKVFLECVQDMDHENMFWYRQDPGLGLRLIYFSYDVKMKEKGDIPEGYSVSREKKERFSLILESASTNQTSMYLCASSLRLAGANTQYFGPGTRLTVL.

This rearrangement joins TRBV2 to TRBJ2-7, with no clear D. The CDR3 runs 14 residues. V lost 7 bases and J lost 2, with 15 bases in between. Germline V lookup: CDR1 SNHLY, CDR2 FYNNEI. The CDR3 spells CASIKRRKTYEQYF. DNA of the CDR3: TGTGCCAGCATAAAACGGCGGAAAACCTACGAGCAGTACTTC.

This chain links TRBV29-1 with TRBJ2-7; 10 nucleotides agree with TRBD2. Losses at the gene ends were 3 bases for V and 4 bases for J; bases not matched to a gene: 3. The CDR3 is made up of 13 amino acids. The V gene's germline CDR1 is SQVTM and CDR2 ANQGSEA. The CDR3 spells CSVEKREGYEQYF. DNA for the CDR3: TGCAGCGTTGAGAAGCGGGAGGGATACGAGCAGTACTTC.

This chain connects TRBV7-6 to TRBJ2-5; 13 nucleotides match TRBD2. The CDR3 is 16 residues long. The germline CDR1 and CDR2 sequences are SGHVS and FNYEAQ. J lost 3 bases, V lost 4 bases, and 5 bases had no gene match. CDR3 DNA: TGTGCCAGCAGCTCCCTGACTAGCGGGAGGAAAGAGACCCAGTACTTC. This encodes CASSSLTSGRKETQYF.

The gene calls are TRBV12-5 and TRBJ2-2; D unclear. This CDR3 is built from 14 residues. Germline V gene sequence: CDR1 LGHNT, CDR2 FRNRAP. V dropped 2 bases and J dropped 6 bases, with 10 bases sitting between them. CDR3 sequence reads: CASGLSGPAGELFF. CDR3 DNA: TGTGCTAGTGGTTTGTCGGGCCCCGCCGGGGAGCTGTTTTTT.

The V and J genes are TRBV9 and TRBJ2-1; 11 nucleotides agree with TRBD2. The trim removed 4 bases at V and 4 bases at J, leaving 4 bases unmatched. The CDR3 loop spans 15 amino acids. The V gene's germline CDR1 is SGDLS and CDR2 YYNGEE. The DNA for the CDR3 is TGTGCCAGCAGCTTAACTAGCGGGGGTTACAATGAGCAGTTCTTC. The encoded protein is CASSLTSGGYNEQFF.

V and J are TRBV18 and TRBJ1-2; D gene uncertain. Trimming took off 2 bases at V and 8 bases at J, with 15 bases between the two ends. This CDR3 comprises 14 residues. The germline gives CDR1 KGHSH, CDR2 LQKENI. The CDR3: CASSPEDRNSGYTF. The CDR3 DNA reads TGTGCCAGCTCACCAGAGGACCGAAACAGCGGCTACACCTTC.

The V and J genes are TRBV5-1 and TRBJ2-7; TRBD2 matches 12 bases. V shed 4 bases and J 3 bases; nucleotides not matched to a gene: 5. The germline V gene encodes CDR1 SGHRS and CDR2 YFSETQ. The CDR3 is 15 amino acids. The CDR3 nucleotides read TGCGCCAGCAGCGAGACTAGCGGGAGTTTCTACGAGCAGTACTTC. This sequence encodes CASSETSGSFYEQYF.

The CDR3: CASSPGAGVTGELFF. For the CDR3, the DNA is TGTGCCAGCAGTCCAGGGGCCGGAGTCACCGGGGAGCTGTTTTTT. The gene calls are TRBV28 and TRBJ2-2; D may be TRBD1 (6 bases). The V gene lost 5 bases and the J gene lost 4 bases, with 14 bases spanning the gap. CDR3 size: 15 residues. Germline CDR1 reads MDHEN; CDR2 reads SYDVKM. The variable domain in full, completed from reference TRBV28 and TRBJ2-2, reads DVKVTQSSRYLVKRTGEKVFLECVQDMDHENMFWYRQDPGLGLRLIYFSYDVKMKEKGDIPEGYSVSREKKERFSLILESASTNQTSMYLCASSPGAGVTGELFFGEGSRLTVL.